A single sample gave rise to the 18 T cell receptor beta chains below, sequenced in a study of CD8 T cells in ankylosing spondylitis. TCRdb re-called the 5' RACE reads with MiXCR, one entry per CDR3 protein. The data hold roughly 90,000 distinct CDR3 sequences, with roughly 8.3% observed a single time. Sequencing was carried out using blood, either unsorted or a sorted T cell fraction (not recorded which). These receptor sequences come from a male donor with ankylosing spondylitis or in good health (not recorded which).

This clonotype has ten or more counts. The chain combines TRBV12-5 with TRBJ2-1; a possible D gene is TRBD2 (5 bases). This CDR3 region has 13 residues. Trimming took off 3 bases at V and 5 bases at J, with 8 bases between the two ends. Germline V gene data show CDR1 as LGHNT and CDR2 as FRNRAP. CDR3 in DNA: TGTGCTAGTGGTTTCACGGGGAACAATGAGCAGTTCTTC. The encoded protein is CASGFTGNNEQFF.

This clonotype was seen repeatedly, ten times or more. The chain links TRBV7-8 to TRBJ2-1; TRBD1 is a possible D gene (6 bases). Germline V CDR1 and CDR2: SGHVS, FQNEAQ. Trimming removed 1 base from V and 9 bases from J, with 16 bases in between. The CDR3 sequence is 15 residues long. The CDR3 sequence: CASSLGRELDSEQFF. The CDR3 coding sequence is TGTGCCAGCAGCTTAGGCAGGGAGCTGGACAGTGAGCAGTTCTTC.

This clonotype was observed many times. In DNA, the CDR3 is TGTGCCAGCACCCTACAGGGGGCCCAAGAGACCCAGTACTTC. This encodes CASTLQGAQETQYF. This chain connects TRBV12-3 or TRBV12-4 to TRBJ2-5; 9 bases agree with TRBD1. CDR3 length equals 14 residues. Germline trimming cut 7 bases from V and 1 base from J; bases unmatched to any gene: 4.

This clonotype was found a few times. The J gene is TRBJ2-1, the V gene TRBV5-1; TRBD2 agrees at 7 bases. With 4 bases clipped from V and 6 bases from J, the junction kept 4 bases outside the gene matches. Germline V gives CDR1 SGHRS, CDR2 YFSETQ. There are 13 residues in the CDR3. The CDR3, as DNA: TGCGCCAGCAGCACGGGGAGGGCCAATGAGCAGTTCTTC. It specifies CASSTGRANEQFF.

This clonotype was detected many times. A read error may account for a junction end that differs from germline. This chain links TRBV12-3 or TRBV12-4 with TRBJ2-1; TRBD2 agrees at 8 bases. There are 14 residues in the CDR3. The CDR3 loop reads CSSRPGLDDLEQFF. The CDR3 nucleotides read TGTTCCAGCAGACCGGGACTAGACGATCTTGAGCAGTTCTTC.

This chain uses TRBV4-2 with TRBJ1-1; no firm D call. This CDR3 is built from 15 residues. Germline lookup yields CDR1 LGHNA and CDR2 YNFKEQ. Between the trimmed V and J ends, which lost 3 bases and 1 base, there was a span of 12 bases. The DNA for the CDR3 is TGTGCCAGCAGCCATCAGCTAGCGGGGAACACTGAAGCTTTCTTT. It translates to CASSHQLAGNTEAFF.

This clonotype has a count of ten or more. CDR3 region: CSGSGDVNFGYTF. CDR3 nucleotide sequence: TGCAGTGGCTCAGGGGACGTCAATTTTGGCTACACCTTC. The chain links TRBV29-1 to TRBJ1-2; possible D gene TRBD1, 6 bases. The CDR3 consists of 13 residues. Germline lookup yields CDR1 SQVTM and CDR2 ANQGSEA.

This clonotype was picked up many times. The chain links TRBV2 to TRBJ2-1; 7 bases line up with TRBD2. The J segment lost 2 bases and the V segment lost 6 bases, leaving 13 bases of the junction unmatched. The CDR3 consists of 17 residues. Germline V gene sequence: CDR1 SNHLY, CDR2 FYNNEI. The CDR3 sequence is CASSKDLRLATYNEQFF. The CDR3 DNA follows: TGTGCCAGCAGCAAAGACTTGAGACTAGCCACCTACAATGAGCAGTTCTTC.

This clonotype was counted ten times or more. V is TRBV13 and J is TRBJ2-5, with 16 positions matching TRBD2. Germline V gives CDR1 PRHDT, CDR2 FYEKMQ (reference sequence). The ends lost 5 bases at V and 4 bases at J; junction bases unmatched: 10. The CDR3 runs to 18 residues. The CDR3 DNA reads TGTGCCAGCAGCGGGGACGGGACTAGCGGGGGGGCCGGAGAGACCCAGTACTTC. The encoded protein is CASSGDGTSGGAGETQYF. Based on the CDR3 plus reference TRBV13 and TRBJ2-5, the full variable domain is AAGVIQSPRHLIKEKRETATLKCYPIPRHDTVYWYQQGPGQDPQFLISFYEKMQSDKGSIPDRFSAQQFSDYHSELNMSSLELGDSALYFCASSGDGTSGGAGETQYFGPGTRLLVL.

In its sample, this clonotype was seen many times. The CDR3 loop reads CASSITHMETQYF. In DNA, the CDR3 is TGTGCCAGTAGTATTACCCATATGGAGACCCAGTACTTC. This chain connects TRBV19 to TRBJ2-5; D remains ambiguous. The CDR3 extends over 13 amino acids. The V end was cut by 3 bases, the J end by 5 bases, with 10 bases between. CDR1 is LNHDA, CDR2 SQIVND, per germline (reference sequence). Drawing the rest from reference TRBV19 and TRBJ2-5, the complete variable domain is DGGITQSPKYLFRKEGQNVTLSCEQNLNHDAMYWYRQDPGQGLRLIYYSQIVNDFQKGDIAEGYSVSREKKESFPLTVTSAQKNPTAFYLCASSITHMETQYFGPGTRLLVL.

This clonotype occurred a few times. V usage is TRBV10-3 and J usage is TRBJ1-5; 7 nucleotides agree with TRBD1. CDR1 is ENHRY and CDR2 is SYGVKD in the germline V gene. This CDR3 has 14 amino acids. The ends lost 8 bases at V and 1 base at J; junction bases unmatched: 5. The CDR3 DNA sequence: TGTGCCATCGGAGCGACAGGGAGCAATCAGCCCCAGCATTTT. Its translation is CAIGATGSNQPQHF.

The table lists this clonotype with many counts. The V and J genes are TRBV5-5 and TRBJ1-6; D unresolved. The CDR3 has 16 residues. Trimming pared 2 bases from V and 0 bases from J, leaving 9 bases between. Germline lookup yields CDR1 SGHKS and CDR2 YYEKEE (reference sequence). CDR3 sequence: CASSLAISSYNSPLHF. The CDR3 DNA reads TGTGCCAGCAGCTTAGCAATCAGCTCCTATAATTCACCCCTCCACTTT.

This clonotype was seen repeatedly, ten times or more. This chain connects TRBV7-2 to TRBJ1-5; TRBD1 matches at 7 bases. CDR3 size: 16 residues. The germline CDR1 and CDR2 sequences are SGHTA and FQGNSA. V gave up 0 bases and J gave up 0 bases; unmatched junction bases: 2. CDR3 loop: CASSLATGFSNQPQHF. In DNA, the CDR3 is TGTGCCAGCAGCTTAGCGACAGGGTTTAGCAATCAGCCCCAGCATTTT. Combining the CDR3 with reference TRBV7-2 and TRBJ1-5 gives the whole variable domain GAGVSQSPSNKVTEKGKDVELRCDPISGHTALYWYRQSLGQGLEFLIYFQGNSAPDKSGLPSDRFSAERTGGSVSTLTIQRTQQEDSAVYLCASSLATGFSNQPQHFGDGTRLSIL.

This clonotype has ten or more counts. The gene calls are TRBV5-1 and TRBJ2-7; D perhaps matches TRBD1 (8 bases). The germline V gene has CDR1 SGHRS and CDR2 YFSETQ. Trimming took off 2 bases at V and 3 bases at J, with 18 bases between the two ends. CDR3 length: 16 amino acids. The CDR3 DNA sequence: TGCGCCAGCAGCTTCAACCTGGACAGGGAGGGCTACGAGCAGTACTTC. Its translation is CASSFNLDREGYEQYF.

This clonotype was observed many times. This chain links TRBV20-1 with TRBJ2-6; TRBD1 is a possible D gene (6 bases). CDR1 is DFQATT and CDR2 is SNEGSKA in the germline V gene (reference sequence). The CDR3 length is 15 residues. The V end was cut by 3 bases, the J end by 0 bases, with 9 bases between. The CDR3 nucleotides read TGCAGTGCTAGGGACAGACGCTCTGGGGCCAACGTCCTGACTTTC. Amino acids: CSARDRRSGANVLTF.

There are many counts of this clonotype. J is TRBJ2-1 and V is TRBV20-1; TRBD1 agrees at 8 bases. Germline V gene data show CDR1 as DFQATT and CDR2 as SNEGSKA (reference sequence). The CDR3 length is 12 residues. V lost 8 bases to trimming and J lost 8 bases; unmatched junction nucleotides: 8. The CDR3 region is CSSPGTGDEQFF. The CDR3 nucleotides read TGCAGTTCCCCAGGGACAGGCGATGAGCAGTTCTTC.

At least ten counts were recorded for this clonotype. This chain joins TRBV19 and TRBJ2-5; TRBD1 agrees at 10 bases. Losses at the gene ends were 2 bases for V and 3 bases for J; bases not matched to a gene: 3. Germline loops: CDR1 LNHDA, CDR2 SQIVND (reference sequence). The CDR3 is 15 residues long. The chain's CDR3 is CASSIRQGAKETQYF. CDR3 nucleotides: TGTGCCAGTAGTATAAGACAGGGGGCTAAAGAGACCCAGTACTTC. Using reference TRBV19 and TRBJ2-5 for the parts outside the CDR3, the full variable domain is DGGITQSPKYLFRKEGQNVTLSCEQNLNHDAMYWYRQDPGQGLRLIYYSQIVNDFQKGDIAEGYSVSREKKESFPLTVTSAQKNPTAFYLCASSIRQGAKETQYFGPGTRLLVL.

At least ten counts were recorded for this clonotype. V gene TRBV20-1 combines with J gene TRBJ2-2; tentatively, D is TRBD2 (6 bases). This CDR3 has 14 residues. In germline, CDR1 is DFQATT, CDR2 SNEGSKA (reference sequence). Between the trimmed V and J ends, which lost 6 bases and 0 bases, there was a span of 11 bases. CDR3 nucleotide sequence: TGCAGTGCGACCGGGACTTCGAACACCGGGGAGCTGTTTTTT. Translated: CSATGTSNTGELFF.